The 30 T cell receptor beta chains given below trace back to one sample, sequenced in a study of T cells in Graves' hyperthyroidism and ophthalmopathy. RNA transcripts yielded amplified TCR beta CDR3 regions. Using the HTBI primer set, a first-round RT-PCR was run on the TCR CDR3. TCRdb re-called the multiplex PCR reads through MiXCR, storing one row per CDR3 protein. This table has roughly 400,000 distinct CDR3 sequences, less than 20% appearing once. Sample: blood. These receptors were taken from a woman younger than 30 with Graves' hyperthyroidism that later progressed to Graves' ophthalmopathy.

The chain employs TRBV20-1 and TRBJ2-1; 12 bases are a match to TRBD2. V lost 6 bases, J lost 5 bases, and 8 bases stayed unmatched. CDR1 DFQATT and CDR2 SNEGSKA come from the germline V gene (reference sequence). The CDR3 contains 15 residues. Written as DNA, the CDR3 is TGCAGTGCCACCGGACTAGCGGGAATGGACAATGAGCAGTTCTTC. Translating it yields CSATGLAGMDNEQFF.

This clonotype was counted at least ten times. The rearrangement links TRBV5-6 to TRBJ2-7; 9 bases map to TRBD1. From germline, CDR1 is SGHDT and CDR2 YYEEEE. V trimming: 2 bases; J trimming: 6 bases; junction bases outside the gene matches: 9. CDR3 size: 15 residues. The CDR3 nucleotides are TGTGCCAGCAGCTTCAAGGGACAGGGAGTAAGCGAGCAGTACTTC. Protein sequence: CASSFKGQGVSEQYF.

This clonotype was picked up many times. The V call is TRBV27, the J call TRBJ2-7; the D call may be TRBD1 or TRBD2 (5 bases each). Germline assignment: CDR1 MNHEY and CDR2 SMNVEV (reference sequence). The CDR3 length is 15 residues. Trimming took 4 bases from V and 3 from J, leaving 16 bases between them. The CDR3 DNA sequence: TGTGCCAGCAGTTATAAGGGACGGAAGAACTACGAGCAGTACTTC. Encoded protein: CASSYKGRKNYEQYF.

This clonotype has a handful of counts. A much larger clone lies one base from this, so it may be a read error. CDR3 sequence: CASSSREAYNEQFF. Here the CDR3 DNA reads TGTGCCAGCAGCTCCCGGGAGGCCTACAATGAGCAGTTCTTC. The chain uses TRBV7-2 and TRBJ2-1, with TRBD2 matching over 7 bases. V shed 4 bases and J 2 bases; nucleotides not matched to a gene: 2. CDR3 length: 14 residues. Germline V lookup: CDR1 SGHTA, CDR2 FQGNSA.

In this sample, this clonotype turned up many times. V and J are TRBV29-1 and TRBJ1-1; a weak D match, TRBD1 (5 bases). Trimming took off 3 bases at V and 4 bases at J, with 12 bases between the two ends. This CDR3 comprises 13 residues. Looked up from germline, CDR1 is SQVTM and CDR2 is ANQGSEA. The CDR3 here is CSVDFGGGTEAFF. The CDR3 DNA is TGCAGCGTTGACTTCGGGGGAGGCACTGAAGCTTTCTTT. The full variable domain, in which reference TRBV29-1 and TRBJ1-1 provide the parts outside the CDR3, is SAVISQKPSRDICQRGTSLTIQCQVDSQVTMMFWYRQQPGQSLTLIATANQGSEATYESGFVIDKFPISRPNLTFSTLTVSNMSPEDSSIYLCSVDFGGGTEAFFGQGTRLTVV.

A few counts support this clonotype. The rearrangement uses TRBV12-3 or TRBV12-4 and TRBJ1-3; D uncertain. CDR3 length equals 14 residues. Trimming removed 5 bases at V and 0 bases at J, with 8 bases between. DNA for the CDR3: TGTGCCAGCAGTGTTGATAGCTCTGGAAACACCATATATTTT. It is translated as CASSVDSSGNTIYF.

In this sample, this clonotype turned up many times. This sequence joins TRBV6-1 and TRBJ2-5; possibly TRBD2 for D (7 bases). CDR3 size: 15 residues. From germline, CDR1 is MNHNS and CDR2 SASEGT. V lost 6 bases and J lost 5, with 19 bases in between. The CDR3 coding sequence is TGTGCCAGCAGAGTCCGGGGGGCGCATCGTGAGACCCAGTACTTC. It codes for CASRVRGAHRETQYF.

As regards this clonotype: A much larger clone is a single base away; this may be a read error. This rearrangement joins TRBV20-1 to TRBJ2-3; no firm D call. Trimming pared 4 bases from V and 4 bases from J, leaving 12 bases between. CDR1 is DFQATT, CDR2 SNEGSKA, per germline (reference sequence). CDR3 length equals 13 residues. In DNA form, the CDR3 reads TGCAGTGCTACCGGGTTCAGCGCAGATACGCAGTATTTT. This gives the protein CSATGFSADTQYF.

This chain connects TRBV28 to TRBJ2-1, with 12 positions matching TRBD1. The CDR3 runs to 15 residues. V was pared by 8 bases and J by 8 bases, with 10 bases of the junction left unmatched. CDR1 and CDR2 from the germline V gene are MDHEN and SYDVKM. CDR3 in amino acids: CASAHPGQGAYEQFF. The CDR3 bases are TGTGCCAGCGCCCATCCGGGACAGGGGGCTTATGAGCAGTTCTTC.

Turning to this clonotype: A much larger clone differs by one base, so this may be a read error. The V call is TRBV5-1, the J call TRBJ1-2; TRBD1 matches at 8 bases. The CDR3 has 16 amino acids. CDR1 SGHRS and CDR2 YFSETQ come from the germline V gene. In DNA, the CDR3 is TGCGCCAGCAGCTTGGGAAGCAGGGGGCCCCGCTATGGCCACACCTTC. Protein product: CASSLGSRGPRYGHTF. Full variable domain (remainder filled in from reference TRBV5-1 and TRBJ1-2): KAGVTQTPRYLIKTRGQQVTLSCSPISGHRSVSWYQQTPGQGLQFLFEYFSETQRNKGNFPGRFSGRQFSNSRSEMNVSTLELGDSALYLCASSLGSRGPRYGHTFGSGTRLTVV.

This chain connects TRBV20-1 to TRBJ1-2; a possible D gene is TRBD1 (5 bases). CDR3 length: 13 residues. The V gene's germline CDR1 is DFQATT and CDR2 SNEGSKA (reference sequence). Between the trimmed V and J ends, which lost 0 bases and 8 bases, there was a span of 13 bases. CDR3 DNA sequence: TGCAGTGCTAGAGAGGGGGGAGTGGTAGGCTACACCTTC. It encodes CSAREGGVVGYTF.

This clonotype occurred many times. The chain recombines TRBV20-1 with TRBJ1-1, with D possibly matching TRBD1 (6 bases). CDR3 length: 13 amino acids. Germline values: CDR1 DFQATT, CDR2 SNEGSKA (reference sequence). Trimming cost V 1 base and J 6 bases, with 12 bases left between them. Here the CDR3 DNA reads TGCAGTGCTAGAGTCCCAGGGGAGGCTGAAGCTTTCTTT. Protein sequence: CSARVPGEAEAFF.

This clonotype was picked up many times. The chain employs TRBV27 and TRBJ2-3, with 14 nucleotides matching TRBD2. CDR1 and CDR2 (germline): MNHEY, SMNVEV (reference sequence). Trimming took 4 bases from V and 0 from J; bases not matched to a gene: 6. This CDR3 is built from 18 residues. This CDR3 reads CASSYGTSGSSSTDTQYF. DNA for the CDR3: TGTGCCAGCAGTTACGGGACTAGCGGGAGCTCCAGCACAGATACGCAGTATTTT.

This clonotype was detected ten times or more. Written as DNA, the CDR3 is TGTGCCAGCAGCTTAGTACCGGGGCTAGATTACGAGCAGTACTTC. Translating gives CASSLVPGLDYEQYF. This chain uses TRBV7-6 with TRBJ2-7, with D perhaps matching TRBD1 or TRBD2 (5 bases each). Germline values: CDR1 SGHVS, CDR2 FNYEAQ. V was cut by 1 base and J by 4 bases, with 14 bases left in between. The CDR3 spans 15 residues.

This clonotype was recorded once. The rearrangement uses TRBV5-1 and TRBJ1-2; TRBD1 matches 8 bases. The J segment lost 10 bases and the V segment lost 5 bases, leaving 10 bases of the junction unmatched. The CDR3 contains 13 residues. Germline V gives CDR1 SGHRS, CDR2 YFSETQ. CDR3 sequence (DNA): TGCGCCAGCAGGAGGGGACAGGCATGGGACTACACCTTC. Its translation: CASRRGQAWDYTF.

In this sample, this clonotype turned up many times. The J gene is TRBJ2-1, the V gene TRBV30; TRBD1 is a possible D gene (5 bases). Trimming removed 4 bases from V and 7 bases from J, with 20 bases in between. The CDR3 extends over 15 amino acids. The germline CDR1 and CDR2 sequences are GTSNPN and SVGIG (reference sequence). The CDR3 DNA is TGTGCCTGGAAAAGGAGCAGGGCTCTCGGGAATGAGCAGTTCTTC. Amino acid sequence: CAWKRSRALGNEQFF.

At least ten counts were recorded for this clonotype. The chain recombines TRBV7-9 with TRBJ1-2; no definite D call. CDR1 is SEHNR and CDR2 is FQNEAQ in the germline V gene (reference sequence). This CDR3 region has 14 residues. V lost 3 bases to trimming and J lost 5 bases, with 13 bases between them. The CDR3 DNA follows: TGTGCCAGCAGCTTTGAGGGCCCTACGTATGGCTACACCTTC. Amino acid sequence: CASSFEGPTYGYTF.

On this clonotype: This sequence may be a read error, since a much larger clone differs from it by one base. The chain joins TRBV7-8 to TRBJ2-2, with D perhaps matching TRBD1 (6 bases). Per germline, CDR1 SGHVS and CDR2 FQNEAQ. V lost 6 bases, J lost 4 bases, and 15 bases lay in between. The CDR3 is made up of 15 amino acids. The CDR3 nucleotides are TGTGCCAGCAGAGCCGGGACAAGGGGCACCGGGGAGCTGTTTTTT. The encoded protein is CASRAGTRGTGELFF.

This clonotype was recorded at least ten times. The chain recombines TRBV11-3 with TRBJ2-1; TRBD1 or TRBD2 may be the D gene (6 bases each). Looked up from germline, CDR1 is SGHNT and CDR2 is YENEEA. V was cut by 3 bases and J by 7 bases, with 16 bases left in between. The CDR3 covers 15 residues. CDR3 bases: TGTGCCAGCAGCTTGGGGCAGGGGACTGGGAATGAGCAGTTCTTC. Translated: CASSLGQGTGNEQFF. Complete variable domain (other parts from reference TRBV11-3 and TRBJ2-1): EAGVVQSPRYKIIEKKQPVAFWCNPISGHNTLYWYLQNLGQGPELLIRYENEEAVDDSQLPKDRFSAERLKGVDSTLKIQPAELGDSAVYLCASSLGQGTGNEQFFGPGTRLTVL.

This clonotype was counted many times. This chain connects TRBV20-1 to TRBJ2-4; no reliable D call. The germline V gene has CDR1 DFQATT and CDR2 SNEGSKA (reference sequence). The CDR3 spans 11 residues. Trimming pared 2 bases from V and 7 bases from J, leaving 6 bases between. CDR3 DNA: TGCAGTGCTAGAACAGAGAACATTCAGTACTTC. Amino acid sequence: CSARTENIQYF.

This clonotype has at least ten counts. The chain is built from TRBV28 and TRBJ1-4; a weak D match, TRBD1 (6 bases). This CDR3 has 16 amino acids. Germline lookup yields CDR1 MDHEN and CDR2 SYDVKM. V lost 4 bases to trimming and J lost 7 bases, with 19 bases between them. CDR3 amino acids: CASSSSTGGVGEKLFF. DNA for the CDR3: TGTGCCAGCAGTTCCTCTACGGGGGGCGTGGGTGAAAAACTGTTTTTT.

The chain carries TRBV20-1 and TRBJ2-3; D not resolved. The germline V gene encodes CDR1 DFQATT and CDR2 SNEGSKA (reference sequence). The V end was cut by 3 bases, the J end by 0 bases, with 4 bases between. The CDR3 totals 12 residues. For the CDR3, the DNA is TGCAGTGCTAGCTCAAGCACAGATACGCAGTATTTT. Translating it yields CSASSSTDTQYF.

This clonotype occurred a few times. The chain combines TRBV15 with TRBJ2-1; TRBD1 aligns across 11 bases. The J segment lost 7 bases and the V segment lost 3 bases, leaving 11 bases of the junction unmatched. The CDR3 contains 17 residues. Germline V lookup: CDR1 LNHNV, CDR2 YYDKDF (reference sequence). CDR3 sequence (DNA): TGTGCCACCAGCAGCCGCCGGGACAGGGGGTCAGAAAATGAGCAGTTCTTC. This encodes CATSSRRDRGSENEQFF.

This clonotype was recorded many times. This chain connects TRBV2 to TRBJ2-5; D remains unclear. V gave up 4 bases and J gave up 2 bases, with 8 bases separating them. In germline, CDR1 is SNHLY, CDR2 FYNNEI. The CDR3 runs 13 residues. In nucleotides, the CDR3 is TGTGCCAGCAGTGTGTCGGTACAAGAGACCCAGTACTTC. Translating it yields CASSVSVQETQYF.

V is TRBV12-3 or TRBV12-4 and J is TRBJ1-2, with no clear D. CDR3 length: 14 residues. Trimming left V 7 bases short and J 0 bases short, with 12 bases between. The CDR3 nucleotides are TGTGCCAGCACCCCCCCTGTAGCTAACTATGGCTACACCTTC. As protein: CASTPPVANYGYTF.

The genes are TRBV28 and TRBJ1-1, with 10 bases aligning to TRBD1. Looked up from germline, CDR1 is MDHEN and CDR2 is SYDVKM. The CDR3 has 14 amino acids. V trimming: 6 bases; J trimming: 3 bases; junction bases outside the gene matches: 4. The CDR3 DNA is TGTGCCAGCAGGTGGGACAGGGGATACACTGAAGCTTTCTTT. Encoded protein: CASRWDRGYTEAFF.

This clonotype was counted ten times or more. The rearrangement links TRBV11-2 to TRBJ2-3, with 9 nucleotides matching TRBD2. The CDR3 covers 16 residues. V shed 5 bases, J shed 4 bases, and the junction held 10 bases outside the gene matches. Per germline, CDR1 SGHAT and CDR2 FQNNGV. The CDR3 is CASSPAPAGGSDTQYF. In DNA, the CDR3 is TGTGCCAGCAGCCCCGCCCCAGCGGGAGGTTCAGATACGCAGTATTTT. Full variable domain (outside the CDR3, taken from reference TRBV11-2 and TRBJ2-3): EAGVAQSPRYKIIEKRQSVAFWCNPISGHATLYWYQQILGQGPKLLIQFQNNGVVDDSQLPKDRFSAERLKGVDSTLKIQPAKLEDSAVYLCASSPAPAGGSDTQYFGPGTRLTVL.

This clonotype appeared many times. CDR3 residues: CASSGGRANVLTF. Here the CDR3 DNA reads TGTGCCAGCAGCGGGGGGCGGGCCAACGTCCTGACTTTC. The rearrangement joins TRBV7-8 to TRBJ2-6; D tentatively fits TRBD1 or TRBD2 (6 bases each). Trimming cost V 5 bases and J 5 bases, with 7 bases left between them. The CDR3 is made up of 13 amino acids. The germline V gene has CDR1 SGHVS and CDR2 FQNEAQ.

This clonotype showed up just a few times. The CDR3 DNA reads as TGTGCCACCAGTGATCCAGGGACAGGGGGGCAAGAGACCCAGTACTTC. Amino acid sequence: CATSDPGTGGQETQYF. The rearrangement joins TRBV24-1 to TRBJ2-5, with 11 bases aligning to TRBD1. This CDR3 comprises 16 residues. Germline V gene data show CDR1 as KGHDR and CDR2 as SFDVKD. Trimming cost V 3 bases and J 2 bases; bases outside gene matches: 4.

In its sample, this clonotype was seen many times. The chain recombines TRBV28 with TRBJ1-2; 10 bases align to TRBD1. Trimming at V came to 2 bases and at J to 5 bases, leaving 2 bases not matched to a gene. Germline CDR1 reads MDHEN; CDR2 reads SYDVKM. The CDR3 is 14 residues long. DNA for the CDR3: TGTGCCAGCAGTTTAGGGACAGGGGATTATGGCTACACCTTC. Protein product: CASSLGTGDYGYTF.